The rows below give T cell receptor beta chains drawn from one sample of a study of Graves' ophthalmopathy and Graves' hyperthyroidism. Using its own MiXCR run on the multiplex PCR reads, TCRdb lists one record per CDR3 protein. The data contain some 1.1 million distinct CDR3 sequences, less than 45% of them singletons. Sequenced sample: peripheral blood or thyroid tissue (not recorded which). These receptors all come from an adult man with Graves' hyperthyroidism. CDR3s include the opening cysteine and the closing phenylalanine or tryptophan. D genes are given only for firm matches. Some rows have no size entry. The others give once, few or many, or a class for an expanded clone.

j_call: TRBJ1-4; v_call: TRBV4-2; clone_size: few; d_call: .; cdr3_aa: CASSQGWTDPSNEKLFF; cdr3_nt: TGTGCCAGCAGCCAAGGGTGGACGGACCCAAGTAATGAAAAACTGTTTTTT
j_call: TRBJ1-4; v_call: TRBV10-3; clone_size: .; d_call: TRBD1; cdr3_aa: CAISDPGQGDEKLFF; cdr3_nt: TGTGCCATCAGTGACCCGGGACAGGGGGATGAAAAACTGTTTTTT
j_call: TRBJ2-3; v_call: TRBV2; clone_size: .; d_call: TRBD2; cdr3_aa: CASSEDVGGRALYTQYF; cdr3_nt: TGTGCCAGCAGTGAAGACGTCGGCGGGAGGGCCTTGTATACGCAGTATTTT
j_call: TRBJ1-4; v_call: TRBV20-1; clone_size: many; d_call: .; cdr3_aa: CSALPNGQGSEKLFF; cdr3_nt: TGCAGTGCCCTACCCAATGGGCAGGGGAGTGAAAAACTGTTTTTT
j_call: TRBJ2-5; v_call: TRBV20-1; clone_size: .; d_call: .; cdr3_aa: CSASRSIRETQYF; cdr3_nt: TGCAGTGCTAGCCGTTCCATCCGCGAGACCCAGTACTTC
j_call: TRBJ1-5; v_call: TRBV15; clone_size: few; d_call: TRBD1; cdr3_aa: CATSGQGANQPQHF; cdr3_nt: TGTGCCACCAGCGGGCAGGGGGCAAATCAGCCCCAGCATTTT
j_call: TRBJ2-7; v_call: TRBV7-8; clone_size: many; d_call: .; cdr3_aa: CASHPPTLDYEQYF; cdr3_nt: TGTGCCAGCCATCCCCCGACTCTTGACTACGAGCAGTACTTC
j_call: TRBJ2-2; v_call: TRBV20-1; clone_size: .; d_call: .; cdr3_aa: CSAVISGELFF; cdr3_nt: TGCAGTGCTGTTATTTCCGGGGAGCTGTTTTTT
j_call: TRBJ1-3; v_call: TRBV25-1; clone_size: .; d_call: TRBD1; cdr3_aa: CASSGWTGNTIYF; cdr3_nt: TGTGCCAGCAGTGGATGGACAGGGAACACCATATATTTT
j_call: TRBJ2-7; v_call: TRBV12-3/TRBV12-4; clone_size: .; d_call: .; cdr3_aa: CASKLSGEAYEQYF; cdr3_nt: TGTGCCAGCAAGCTGTCAGGGGAAGCCTACGAGCAGTACTTC
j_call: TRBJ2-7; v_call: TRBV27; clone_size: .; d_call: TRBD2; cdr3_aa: CASSSGPGGPYEQYF; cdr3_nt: TGTGCCAGCAGCTCGGGTCCGGGAGGACCCTACGAGCAGTACTTC
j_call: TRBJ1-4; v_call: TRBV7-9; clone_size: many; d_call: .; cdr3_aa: CASSLVNEKLFF; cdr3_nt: TGTGCCAGCAGCTTGGTCAATGAAAAACTGTTTTTT
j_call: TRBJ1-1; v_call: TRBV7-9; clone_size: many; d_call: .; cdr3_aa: CASGAHGMNTEAFF; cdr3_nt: TGTGCCAGCGGCGCCCACGGAATGAACACTGAAGCTTTCTTT
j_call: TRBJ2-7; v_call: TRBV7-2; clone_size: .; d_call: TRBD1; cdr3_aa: CASSADGTGTYEQYF; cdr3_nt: TGTGCCAGCAGCGCAGATGGGACAGGCACCTACGAGCAGTACTTC
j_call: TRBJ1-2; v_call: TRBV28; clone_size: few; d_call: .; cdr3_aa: CASSLVRQIGYTF; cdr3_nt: TGTGCCAGCAGTTTAGTAAGACAGATTGGCTACACCTTC
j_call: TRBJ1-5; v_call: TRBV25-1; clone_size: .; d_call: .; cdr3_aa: CASSDPGPGNNQPQHF; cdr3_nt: TGTGCCAGCAGTGACCCTGGACCAGGGAATAATCAGCCCCAGCATTTT
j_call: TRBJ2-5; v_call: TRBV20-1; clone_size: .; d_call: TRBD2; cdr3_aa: CSAIRGRGGYETQYF; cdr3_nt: TGCAGTGCTATCCGGGGGCGGGGGGGCTATGAGACCCAGTACTTC
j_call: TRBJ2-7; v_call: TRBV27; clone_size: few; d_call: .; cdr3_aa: CASSFQLQARRNEQYF; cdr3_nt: TGTGCCAGCAGTTTCCAACTGCAGGCCAGAAGGAACGAGCAGTACTTC
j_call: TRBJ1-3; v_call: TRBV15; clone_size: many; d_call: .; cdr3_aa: CATSSSSGNTIYF; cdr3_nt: TGTGCCACCAGCAGTTCTAGTGGAAACACCATATATTTT
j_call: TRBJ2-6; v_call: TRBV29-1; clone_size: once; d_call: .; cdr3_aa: CSVDEGTYELTF; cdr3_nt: TGCAGCGTTGACGAGGGTACCTACGAGCTGACTTTC
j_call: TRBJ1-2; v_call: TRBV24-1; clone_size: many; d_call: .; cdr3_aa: CATSARHAGGYTF; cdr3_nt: TGTGCCACCAGTGCTAGACACGCCGGAGGCTACACCTTC
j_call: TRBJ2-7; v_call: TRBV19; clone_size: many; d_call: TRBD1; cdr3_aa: CATGTGVEQYF; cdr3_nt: TGTGCCACAGGGACAGGGGTCGAGCAGTACTTC
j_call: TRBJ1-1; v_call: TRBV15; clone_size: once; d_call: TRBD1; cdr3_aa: CATSRGMTGRNTEAFF; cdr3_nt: TGTGCCACCAGCAGAGGAATGACAGGGAGGAACACTGAAGCTTTCTTT
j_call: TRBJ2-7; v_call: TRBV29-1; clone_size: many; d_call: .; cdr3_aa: CSAADRSYEQYF; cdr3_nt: TGCAGCGCCGCGGACCGCTCCTACGAGCAGTACTTC
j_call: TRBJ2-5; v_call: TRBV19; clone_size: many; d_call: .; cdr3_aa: CASSPAGGSAETQYF; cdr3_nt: TGTGCCAGTAGTCCCGCCGGTGGGAGCGCGGAGACCCAGTACTTC
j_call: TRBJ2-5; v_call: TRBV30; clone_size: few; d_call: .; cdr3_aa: CAWDMGRGETQYF; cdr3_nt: TGTGCCTGGGATATGGGCCGCGGAGAGACCCAGTACTTC
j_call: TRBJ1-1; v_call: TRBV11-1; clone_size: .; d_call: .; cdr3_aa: CASSVKFNTEAFF; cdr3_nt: TGTGCCAGCAGCGTGAAGTTTAACACTGAAGCTTTCTTT
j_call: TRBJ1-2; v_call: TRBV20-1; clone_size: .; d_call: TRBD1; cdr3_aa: CSARDPTGVISYGYTF; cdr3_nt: TGCAGTGCTAGAGATCCTACAGGGGTTATTAGCTATGGCTACACCTTC
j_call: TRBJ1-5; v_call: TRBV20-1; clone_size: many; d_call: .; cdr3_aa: CSARDGALWNNQPQHF; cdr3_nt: TGCAGTGCTAGAGATGGGGCGTTATGGAACAATCAGCCCCAGCATTTT
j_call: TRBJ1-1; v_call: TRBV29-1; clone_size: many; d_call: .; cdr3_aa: CSVVPQENTEAFF; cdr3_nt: TGCAGCGTTGTCCCTCAGGAGAACACTGAAGCTTTCTTT
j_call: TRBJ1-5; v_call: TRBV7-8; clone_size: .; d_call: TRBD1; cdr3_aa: CASRSGTGTDSNQPQHF; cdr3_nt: TGTGCCAGCAGGTCTGGGACAGGGACAGATAGCAATCAGCCCCAGCATTTT
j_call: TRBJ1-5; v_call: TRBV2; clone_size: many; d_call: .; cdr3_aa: CASSGRVGNQPQHF; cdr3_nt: TGTGCCAGCAGTGGCCGTGTAGGTAATCAGCCCCAGCATTTT
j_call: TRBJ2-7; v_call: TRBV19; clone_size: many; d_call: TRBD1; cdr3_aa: CASSSRTGGFYEQYF; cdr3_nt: TGTGCCAGTAGTAGCCGAACAGGGGGCTTCTACGAGCAGTACTTC
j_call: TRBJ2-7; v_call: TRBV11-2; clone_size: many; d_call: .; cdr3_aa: CASSFGISYEQYF; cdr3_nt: TGTGCCAGCAGCTTTGGCATCTCCTACGAGCAGTACTTC
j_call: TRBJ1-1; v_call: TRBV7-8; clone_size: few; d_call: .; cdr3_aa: CASSLGGGRLNTEAFF; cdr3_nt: TGTGCCAGCAGCTTAGGTGGGGGCCGGTTGAACACTGAAGCTTTCTTT
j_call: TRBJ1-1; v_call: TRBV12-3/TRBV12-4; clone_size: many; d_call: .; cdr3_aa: CASSYDWKAFF; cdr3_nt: TGTGCCAGCAGCTATGACTGGAAAGCTTTCTTT